A selection of T cell receptor beta chains follows, all from one sample in a study of radiotherapy plus CTLA-4 blockade in lung cancer. TCRdb keeps only in-frame clones here, not all; method: immunoSEQ multiplex PCR. Counted here are approximately 95,000 clones, 82% occurring once; the ten biggest clones make up 3% to 3.5%. Source: peripheral blood, taken from a patient treated with radiotherapy plus ipilimumab. These receptors were obtained from a human donor with non-small cell lung cancer who had a partial response to radiotherapy plus ipilimumab. Both conserved end residues are part of each CDR3. D genes are given only for firm matches. Size is stated for part of the rows, as once, few or many counts, or as a class when the clone is expanded.

.	TRBV6-5	.	TRBJ2-7	CASSRDRQYYEQYF	TGTGCCAGCAGCCGCGACAGACAATATTACGAGCAGTACTTC
.	TRBV15	TRBD1	TRBJ2-1	CATSRDRDSRSYNEQFF	TGTGCCACCAGCAGAGATCGGGACAGTCGGTCCTACAATGAGCAGTTCTTC
.	TRBV6-5	TRBD1	TRBJ2-2	CASRTTGVYAGELFF	TGTGCCAGCAGGACCACAGGGGTTTATGCCGGGGAGCTGTTTTTT
.	TRBV7-8	.	TRBJ1-1	CASSLMQGLTHEAFF	TGTGCCAGCAGCTTGATGCAGGGACTAACGCATGAAGCTTTCTTT
.	TRBV6-5	TRBD2	TRBJ2-3	CASSYRSGSPDTQYF	TGTGCCAGCAGTTACCGGAGCGGGAGTCCTGATACGCAGTATTTT
.	TRBV18	.	TRBJ2-1	CASSPNRGRGEQFF	TGTGCCAGCTCACCAAATAGGGGCCGTGGTGAGCAGTTCTTC
few	TRBV7-3	.	TRBJ2-1	CASSSQGPYNEQFF	TGTGCCAGCAGCTCCCAGGGGCCCTACAATGAGCAGTTCTTC
once	TRBV7-9	.	TRBJ2-1	CASSLTSRTEQFF	TGTGCCAGCAGCTTAACTAGCCGGACTGAGCAGTTCTTC
few	TRBV29-1	.	TRBJ2-7	CSVGTGTPSYEQYF	TGCAGCGTAGGTACCGGGACTCCATCCTACGAGCAGTACTTC
.	TRBV18	TRBD2	TRBJ2-1	CASSPPSGSGNEQFF	TGTGCCAGCTCACCCCCTAGCGGGAGCGGCAATGAGCAGTTCTTC
.	TRBV6-1	.	TRBJ1-3	CASSQARSSGNTIYF	TGTGCCAGCAGCCAGGCGCGAAGCTCTGGAAACACCATATATTTT
.	TRBV5-1	.	TRBJ2-5	CASSYNGLKETQYF	TGCGCCAGCAGCTACAACGGACTTAAGGAGACCCAGTACTTC
.	TRBV11-3	TRBD2	TRBJ2-3	CASSFATSGMSDTQYF	TGTGCCAGCAGCTTTGCGACTAGCGGGATGTCAGATACGCAGTATTTT
.	TRBV7-3	TRBD2	TRBJ2-4	CASSLTFPTSGTSLAKNIQYF	TGTGCCAGCAGCTTAACGTTCCCGACTAGCGGGACATCTCTAGCCAAAAACATTCAGTACTTC
many	TRBV6-6	.	TRBJ1-1	CASTTWEGLKTEAFF	TGTGCCAGCACCACCTGGGAGGGTTTGAAAACTGAAGCTTTCTTT
.	TRBV7-3	TRBD1	TRBJ2-1	CASSRDRSQLNEQFF	TGTGCCAGCAGCCGGGACAGGTCGCAACTCAATGAGCAGTTCTTC
.	TRBV7-9	TRBD2	TRBJ2-5	CASSSRIATSGQETQYF	TGTGCCAGCAGCTCACGCATAGCCACTAGCGGCCAAGAGACCCAGTACTTC
.	TRBV19	.	TRBJ2-7	CASSNPGQTYEQYF	TGTGCCAGTAGTAACCCCGGACAGACCTACGAGCAGTACTTC
.	TRBV18	TRBD1	TRBJ2-3	CASSPPTGVGTDTQYF	TGTGCCAGCTCACCACCCACAGGGGTGGGCACAGATACGCAGTATTTT
.	TRBV21-1	.	TRBJ2-7	CASSMVQGRWNEQYF	TGTGCCAGCAGCATGGTCCAGGGGCGGTGGAACGAGCAGTACTTC
.	TRBV5-4	TRBD1	TRBJ2-1	CASSTEGRQGRNEQFF	TGTGCCAGCAGCACCGAGGGGAGACAGGGTAGGAATGAGCAGTTCTTC
.	TRBV27	TRBD1	TRBJ2-2	CASSRTPGTGNTGELFF	TGTGCCAGCAGCCGCACCCCCGGGACAGGGAACACCGGGGAGCTGTTTTTT
.	TRBV11-1	TRBD1	TRBJ2-3	CASSFATTGTGGDTQYF	TGTGCCAGCAGCTTCGCGACGACCGGGACAGGGGGGGATACGCAGTATTTT
.	TRBV20-1	.	TRBJ1-3	CSGGVGNTIYF	TGCAGCGGAGGGGTAGGAAACACCATATATTTT
.	TRBV4-1	.	TRBJ2-5	CASSQDSQGQGETQYF	TGCGCCAGCAGCCAAGATAGTCAGGGTCAGGGAGAGACCCAGTACTTC
once	TRBV18	TRBD1	TRBJ2-5	CASSPPRTGRQETQYF	TGTGCCAGCTCACCACCCCGGACAGGGAGACAAGAGACCCAGTACTTC
.	TRBV9	.	TRBJ1-4	CASSPQTGYNEKLFF	TGTGCCAGCAGCCCCCAGACAGGATATAATGAAAAACTGTTTTTT
once	TRBV4-1	TRBD1	TRBJ1-1	CASSHRGDTEAFF	TGTGCCAGCAGCCACAGGGGGGACACTGAAGCTTTCTTT
.	TRBV7-3	TRBD1	TRBJ2-5	CASSPTGMGETQYF	TGTGCCAGCTCCCCGACAGGGATGGGGGAGACCCAGTACTTC
.	TRBV7-2	.	TRBJ2-1	CASSTSGQAYNEQFF	TGTGCCAGCAGCACCTCCGGCCAGGCCTACAATGAGCAGTTCTTC
.	TRBV6-6	TRBD1	TRBJ1-4	CASSLRTGNEKLFF	TGTGCCAGCAGCCTCAGGACAGGGAACGAAAAACTGTTTTTT
.	TRBV29-1	.	TRBJ2-1	CSEGADSYNEQFF	TGCAGCGAAGGGGCTGACTCCTACAATGAGCAGTTCTTC
.	TRBV19	TRBD1	TRBJ2-5	CASRDRGSFQETQYF	TGTGCCAGTAGGGACAGGGGCTCTTTCCAAGAGACCCAGTACTTC
once	TRBV11-2	TRBD1	TRBJ1-1	CASSPTRTGGTEAFF	TGTGCCAGCAGCCCCACCCGGACAGGGGGCACTGAAGCTTTCTTT
.	TRBV7-9	.	TRBJ2-1	CASSLHPLESLHEQFF	TGTGCCAGCAGCTTACACCCACTAGAGTCTTTGCATGAGCAGTTCTTC
.	TRBV2	.	TRBJ2-7	CATKLDRLYEQYF	TGTGCCACCAAATTAGACAGGCTCTACGAGCAGTACTTC